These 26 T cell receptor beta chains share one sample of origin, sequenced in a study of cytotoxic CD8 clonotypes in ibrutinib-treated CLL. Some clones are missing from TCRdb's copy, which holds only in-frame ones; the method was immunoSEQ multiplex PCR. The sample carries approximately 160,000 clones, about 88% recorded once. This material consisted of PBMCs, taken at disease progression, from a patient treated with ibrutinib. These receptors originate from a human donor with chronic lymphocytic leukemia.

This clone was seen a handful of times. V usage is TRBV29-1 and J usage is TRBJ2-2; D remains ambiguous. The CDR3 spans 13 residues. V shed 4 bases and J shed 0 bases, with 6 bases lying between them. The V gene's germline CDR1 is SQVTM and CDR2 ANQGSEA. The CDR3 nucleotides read TGCAGCGTTGTAATGGCGAACACCGGGGAGCTGTTTTTT. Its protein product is CSVVMANTGELFF.

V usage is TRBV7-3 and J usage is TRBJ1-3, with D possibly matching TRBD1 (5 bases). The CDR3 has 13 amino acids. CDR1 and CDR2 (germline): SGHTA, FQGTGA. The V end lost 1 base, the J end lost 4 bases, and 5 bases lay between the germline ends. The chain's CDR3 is CASSLRQGNTIYF. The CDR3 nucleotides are TGTGCCAGCAGCTTAAGACAGGGAAACACCATATATTTT.

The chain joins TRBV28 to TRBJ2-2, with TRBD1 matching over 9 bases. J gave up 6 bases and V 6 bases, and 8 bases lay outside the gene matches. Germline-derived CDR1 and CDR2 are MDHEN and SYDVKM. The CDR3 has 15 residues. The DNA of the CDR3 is TGTGCCAGCAGACGGGGGGACAGGGTGGCCGGGGAGCTGTTTTTT. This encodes CASRRGDRVAGELFF.

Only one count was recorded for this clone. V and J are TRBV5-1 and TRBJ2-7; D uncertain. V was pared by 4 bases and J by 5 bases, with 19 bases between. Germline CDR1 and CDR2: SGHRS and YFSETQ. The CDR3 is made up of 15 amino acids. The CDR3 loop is CASSPVSPFENEQYF. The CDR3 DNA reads TGCGCCAGCAGCCCGGTCTCCCCCTTTGAAAACGAGCAGTACTTC.

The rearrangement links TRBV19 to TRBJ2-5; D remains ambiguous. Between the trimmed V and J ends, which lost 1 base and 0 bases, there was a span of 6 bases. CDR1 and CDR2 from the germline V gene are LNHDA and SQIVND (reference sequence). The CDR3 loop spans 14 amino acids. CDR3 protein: CASSIGGHQETQYF. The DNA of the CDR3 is TGTGCCAGTAGTATAGGGGGTCACCAAGAGACCCAGTACTTC. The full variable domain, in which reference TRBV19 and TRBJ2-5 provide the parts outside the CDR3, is DGGITQSPKYLFRKEGQNVTLSCEQNLNHDAMYWYRQDPGQGLRLIYYSQIVNDFQKGDIAEGYSVSREKKESFPLTVTSAQKNPTAFYLCASSIGGHQETQYFGPGTRLLVL.

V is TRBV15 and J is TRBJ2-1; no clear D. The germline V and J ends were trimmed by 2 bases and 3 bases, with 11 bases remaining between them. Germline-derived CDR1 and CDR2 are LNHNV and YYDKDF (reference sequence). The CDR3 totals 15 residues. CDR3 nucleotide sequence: TGTGCCACCAGCAGACGGCAGATTGGCTACAATGAGCAGTTCTTC. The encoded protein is CATSRRQIGYNEQFF.

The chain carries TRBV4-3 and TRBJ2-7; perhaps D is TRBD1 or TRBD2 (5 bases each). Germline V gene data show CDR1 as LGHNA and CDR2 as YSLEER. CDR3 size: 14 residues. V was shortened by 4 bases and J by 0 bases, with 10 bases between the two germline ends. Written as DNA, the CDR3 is TGCGCCAGCAGCCCGGGGCCCCGCTCCTACGAGCAGTACTTC. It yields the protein CASSPGPRSYEQYF.

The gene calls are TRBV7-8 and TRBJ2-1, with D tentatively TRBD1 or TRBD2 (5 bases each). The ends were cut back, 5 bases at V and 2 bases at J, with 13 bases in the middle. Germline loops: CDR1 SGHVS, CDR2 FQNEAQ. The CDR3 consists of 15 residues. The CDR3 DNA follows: TGTGCCAGCAGCCTAAGGGGAGCCCCCTACAATGAGCAGTTCTTC. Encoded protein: CASSLRGAPYNEQFF.

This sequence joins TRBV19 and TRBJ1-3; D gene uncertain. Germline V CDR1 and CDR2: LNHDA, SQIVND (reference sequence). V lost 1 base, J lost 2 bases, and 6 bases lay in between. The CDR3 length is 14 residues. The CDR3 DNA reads TGTGCCAGTAGTATAGGGGTCCCTGGAAACACCATATATTTT. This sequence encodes CASSIGVPGNTIYF. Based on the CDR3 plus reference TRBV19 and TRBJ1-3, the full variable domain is DGGITQSPKYLFRKEGQNVTLSCEQNLNHDAMYWYRQDPGQGLRLIYYSQIVNDFQKGDIAEGYSVSREKKESFPLTVTSAQKNPTAFYLCASSIGVPGNTIYFGEGSWLTVV.

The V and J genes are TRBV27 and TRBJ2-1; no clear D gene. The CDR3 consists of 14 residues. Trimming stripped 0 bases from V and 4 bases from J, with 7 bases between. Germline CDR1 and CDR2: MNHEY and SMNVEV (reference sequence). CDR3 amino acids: CASSLSSAYNEQFF. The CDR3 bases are TGTGCCAGCAGTTTATCGAGCGCATACAATGAGCAGTTCTTC.

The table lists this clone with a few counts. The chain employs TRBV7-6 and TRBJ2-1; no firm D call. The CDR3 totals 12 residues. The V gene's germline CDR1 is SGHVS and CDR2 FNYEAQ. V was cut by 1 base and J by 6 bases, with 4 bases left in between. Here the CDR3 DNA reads TGTGCCAGCAGCTTAGTTGGCAATGAGCAGTTCTTC. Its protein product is CASSLVGNEQFF.

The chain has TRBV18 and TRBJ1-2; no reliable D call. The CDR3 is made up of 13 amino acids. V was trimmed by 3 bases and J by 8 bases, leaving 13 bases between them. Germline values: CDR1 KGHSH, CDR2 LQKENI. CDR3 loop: CASSPDPSEGYTF. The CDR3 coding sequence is TGTGCCAGCTCACCCGATCCTTCTGAGGGCTACACCTTC.

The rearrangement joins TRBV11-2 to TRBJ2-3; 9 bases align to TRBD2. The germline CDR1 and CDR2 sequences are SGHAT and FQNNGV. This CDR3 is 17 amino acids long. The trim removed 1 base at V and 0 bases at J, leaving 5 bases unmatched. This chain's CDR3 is CASSLAIAGASTDTQYF. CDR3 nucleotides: TGTGCCAGCAGCTTAGCCATAGCGGGAGCTAGCACAGATACGCAGTATTTT.

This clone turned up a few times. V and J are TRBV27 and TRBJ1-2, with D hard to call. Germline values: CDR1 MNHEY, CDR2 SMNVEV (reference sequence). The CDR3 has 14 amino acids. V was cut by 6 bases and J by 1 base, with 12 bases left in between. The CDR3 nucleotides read TGTGCCAGCAGGTTCCTGGCGAGTAACTATGGCTACACCTTC. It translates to CASRFLASNYGYTF.

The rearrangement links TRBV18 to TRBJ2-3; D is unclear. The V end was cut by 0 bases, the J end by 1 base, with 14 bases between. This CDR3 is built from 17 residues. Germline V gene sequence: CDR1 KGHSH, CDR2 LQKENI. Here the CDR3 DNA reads TGTGCCAGCTCACCACCACGACTGACTCACGGCACAGATACGCAGTATTTT. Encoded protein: CASSPPRLTHGTDTQYF.

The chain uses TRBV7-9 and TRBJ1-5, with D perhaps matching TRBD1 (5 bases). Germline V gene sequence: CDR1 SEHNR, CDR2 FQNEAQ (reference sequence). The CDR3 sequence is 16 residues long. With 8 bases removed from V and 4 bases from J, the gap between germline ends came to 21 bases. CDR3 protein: CASSDHFGTGNQPQHF. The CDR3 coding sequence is TGTGCCAGCTCTGACCATTTTGGGACGGGGAATCAGCCCCAGCATTTT.

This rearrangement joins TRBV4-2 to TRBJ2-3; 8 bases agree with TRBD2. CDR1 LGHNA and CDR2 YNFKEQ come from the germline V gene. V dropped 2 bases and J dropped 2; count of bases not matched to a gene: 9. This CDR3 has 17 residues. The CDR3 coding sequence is TGTGCCAGCAGCCAAACCCAGGTAGCGGGAACCACAGATACGCAGTATTTT. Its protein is CASSQTQVAGTTDTQYF.

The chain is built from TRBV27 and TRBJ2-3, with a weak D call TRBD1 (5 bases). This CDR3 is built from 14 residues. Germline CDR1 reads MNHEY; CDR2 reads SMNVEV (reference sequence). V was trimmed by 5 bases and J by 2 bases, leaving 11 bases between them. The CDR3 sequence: CASSVTGVTDTQYF. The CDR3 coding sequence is TGTGCCAGCAGTGTAACAGGCGTCACAGATACGCAGTATTTT.

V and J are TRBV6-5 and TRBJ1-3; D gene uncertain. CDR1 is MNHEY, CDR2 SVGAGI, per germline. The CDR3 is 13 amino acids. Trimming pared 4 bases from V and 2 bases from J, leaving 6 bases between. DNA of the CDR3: TGTGCCAGCAGTTCAGACACTGGAAACACCATATATTTT. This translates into CASSSDTGNTIYF.

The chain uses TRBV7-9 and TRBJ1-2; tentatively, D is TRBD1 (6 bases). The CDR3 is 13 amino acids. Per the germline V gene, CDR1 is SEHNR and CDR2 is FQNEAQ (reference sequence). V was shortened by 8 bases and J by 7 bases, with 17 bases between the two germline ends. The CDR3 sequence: CASPEVGAGGYTF. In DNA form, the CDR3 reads TGTGCCAGCCCCGAAGTGGGGGCGGGTGGCTACACCTTC.

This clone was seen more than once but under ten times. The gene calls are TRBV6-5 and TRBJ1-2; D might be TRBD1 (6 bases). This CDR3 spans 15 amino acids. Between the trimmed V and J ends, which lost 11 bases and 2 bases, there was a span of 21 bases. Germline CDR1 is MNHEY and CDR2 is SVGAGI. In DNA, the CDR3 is TGTGCCTCCACCCCCGCGAGACAGGACAACTATGGCTACACCTTC. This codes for CASTPARQDNYGYTF.

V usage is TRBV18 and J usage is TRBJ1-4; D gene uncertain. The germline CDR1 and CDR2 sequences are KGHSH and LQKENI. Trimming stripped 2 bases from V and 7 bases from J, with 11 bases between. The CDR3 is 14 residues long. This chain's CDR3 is CASSPEVVGEKLFF. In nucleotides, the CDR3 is TGTGCCAGCTCACCAGAGGTCGTAGGTGAAAAACTGTTTTTT.

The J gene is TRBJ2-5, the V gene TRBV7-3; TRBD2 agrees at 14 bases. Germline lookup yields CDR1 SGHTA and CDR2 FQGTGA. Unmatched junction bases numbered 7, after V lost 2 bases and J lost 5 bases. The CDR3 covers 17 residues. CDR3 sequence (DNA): TGTGCCAGCAGCTTAGGGACTAGCGGGAGTGGTTGGGAGACCCAGTACTTC. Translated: CASSLGTSGSGWETQYF. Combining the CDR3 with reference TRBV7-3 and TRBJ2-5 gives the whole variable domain GAGVSQTPSNKVTEKGKYVELRCDPISGHTALYWYRQSLGQGPEFLIYFQGTGAADDSGLPNDRFFAVRPEGSVSTLKIQRTERGDSAVYLCASSLGTSGSGWETQYFGPGTRLLVL.

The CDR3 sequence: CASSSNTATNEKLFF. The CDR3 DNA reads as TGTGCCAGCAGTTCGAACACCGCAACTAATGAAAAACTGTTTTTT. The chain has TRBV6-5 and TRBJ1-4, with D hard to call. This CDR3 contains 15 residues. Per germline, CDR1 MNHEY and CDR2 SVGAGI. Between the trimmed V and J ends, which lost 4 bases and 0 bases, there was a span of 9 bases.

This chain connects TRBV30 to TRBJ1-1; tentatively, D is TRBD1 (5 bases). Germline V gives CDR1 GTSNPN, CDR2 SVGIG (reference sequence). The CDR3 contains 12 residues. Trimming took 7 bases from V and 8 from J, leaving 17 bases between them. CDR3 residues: CAFYLWGGEAFF. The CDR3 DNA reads TGTGCCTTCTACTTATGGGGCGGGGAAGCTTTCTTT.

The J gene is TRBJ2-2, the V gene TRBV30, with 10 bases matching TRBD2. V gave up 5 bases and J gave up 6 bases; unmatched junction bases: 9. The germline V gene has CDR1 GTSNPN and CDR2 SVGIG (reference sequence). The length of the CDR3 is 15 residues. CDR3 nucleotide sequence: TGTGCCTGGTCCTCTAGCGGGAGCAGCCCCGGGGAGCTGTTTTTT. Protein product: CAWSSSGSSPGELFF. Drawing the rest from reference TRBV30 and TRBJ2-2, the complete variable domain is SQTIHQWPATLVQPVGSPLSLECTVEGTSNPNLYWYRQAAGRGLQLLFYSVGIGQISSEVPQNLSASRPQDRQFILSSKKLLLSDSGFYLCAWSSSGSSPGELFFGEGSRLTVL.